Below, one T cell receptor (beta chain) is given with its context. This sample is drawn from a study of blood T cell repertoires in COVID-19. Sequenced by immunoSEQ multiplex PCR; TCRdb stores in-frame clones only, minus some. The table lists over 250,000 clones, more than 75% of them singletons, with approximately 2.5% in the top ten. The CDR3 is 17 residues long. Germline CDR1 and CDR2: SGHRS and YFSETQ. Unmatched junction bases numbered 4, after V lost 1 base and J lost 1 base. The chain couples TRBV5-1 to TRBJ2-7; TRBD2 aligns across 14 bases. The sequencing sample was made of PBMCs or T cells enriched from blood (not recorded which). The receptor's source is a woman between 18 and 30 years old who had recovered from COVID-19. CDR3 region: CASSLLGLAGESYEQYF. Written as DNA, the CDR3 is TGCGCCAGCAGCTTGTTGGGACTAGCGGGGGAGTCCTACGAGCAGTACTTC.